The present T cell receptor (beta chain) was sequenced within a study of OX40 agonist ivuxolimab in advanced cancers. Looking at the study overall: With ivuxolimab, an agonistic anti-OX40 (CD134) antibody, patients were treated.

Trimming took off 7 bases at V and 2 bases at J, with 15 bases between the two ends. Germline V gives CDR1 MNHNS, CDR2 SASEGT. The CDR3 is made up of 15 amino acids. Sequencing was performed with immunoSEQ multiplex PCR; in TCRdb, only in-frame clones are kept and a portion is missing. The sample lists about 96,000 clones, under 85% occurring once. The chain links TRBV6-1 to TRBJ2-1, with D possibly being TRBD2 (6 bases). The receptor's source is an adult with an advanced solid tumor such as melanoma, head and neck, liver or kidney cancer. Sequencing was performed on CD4+ or CD8+ T cells sorted from blood, taken in a trial of the OX40 agonist ivuxolimab. The CDR3 spells CASKFYSGTYNEQFF. As DNA, the CDR3 is TGTGCCAGCAAGTTTTATAGCGGAACCTACAATGAGCAGTTCTTC.